These 13 T cell receptor beta chains were all obtained from the same sample, sequenced in a study of PD-1 blockade in classical Hodgkin lymphoma. The table came from immunoSEQ multiplex PCR; TCRdb's copy has only in-frame clones and leaves some out. Of some 150,000 clones in the sample, about 78% are singletons; the top ten hold about 9.2%. Each patient experienced a relapse that followed autologous stem cell transplantation, and brentuximab vedotin exposure varied. The material sequenced was peripheral blood mononuclear cells (PBMCs), taken before the second cycle of nivolumab. The receptor source for this set is a human donor with classical Hodgkin lymphoma.

This chain links TRBV28 with TRBJ2-5; 10 bases are a match to TRBD2. J was trimmed by 3 bases and V by 6 bases; bases with no gene match: 13. Germline V lookup: CDR1 MDHEN, CDR2 SYDVKM. The CDR3 loop spans 17 amino acids. The CDR3 bases are TGTGCCAGCAGGGCCCCCATGCTAGCGGGAGCCGAAGAGACCCAGTACTTC. Encoded protein: CASRAPMLAGAEETQYF.

The genes are TRBV10-3 and TRBJ1-1, with D unclear. The CDR3 totals 16 residues. Germline V gene data show CDR1 as ENHRY and CDR2 as SYGVKD. Trimming cost V 4 bases and J 1 base, with 16 bases left between them. CDR3 in amino acids: CAISGRPESKNTEAFF. The CDR3 coding sequence is TGTGCCATCAGTGGACGCCCAGAGAGTAAGAACACTGAAGCTTTCTTT.

V and J are TRBV11-3 and TRBJ2-1; D possibly corresponds to TRBD1 (5 bases). This CDR3 comprises 15 residues. Germline V gene data show CDR1 as SGHNT and CDR2 as YENEEA. With 1 base removed from V and 6 bases from J, the gap between germline ends came to 13 bases. The CDR3 reads CASSLGQPGANEQFF. The CDR3 DNA follows: TGTGCCAGCAGCTTAGGACAGCCTGGAGCCAATGAGCAGTTCTTC.

J is TRBJ2-3 and V is TRBV7-2; 10 bases align to TRBD1. The CDR3 is 14 amino acids. The germline V gene encodes CDR1 SGHTA and CDR2 FQGNSA. V lost 5 bases and J lost 3; bases outside the gene matches: 2. The CDR3 coding sequence is TGTGCCAGCAGCCGGGACAGGGGAACAGATACGCAGTATTTT. Protein: CASSRDRGTDTQYF.

This clone was recorded a few times. The rearrangement links TRBV2 to TRBJ1-2, with unresolved D. The germline CDR1 and CDR2 sequences are SNHLY and FYNNEI. V shed 11 bases and J shed 4 bases, with 17 bases lying between them. This CDR3 contains 13 residues. The DNA for the CDR3 is TGTGCCTTACTGGGGAGGGCGTCCTATGGCTACACCTTC. This gives the protein CALLGRASYGYTF.

This clone was recorded a few times. Only one base separates this from a far larger clonotype, so it likely reflects a read error. The identical CDR3 is also encoded by other nucleotide sequences in the sample. This chain joins TRBV5-6 and TRBJ1-2, with D possibly matching TRBD1 (6 bases). Germline-derived CDR1 and CDR2 are SGHDT and YYEEEE. This CDR3 has 13 residues. The ends were cut back, 3 bases at V and 4 bases at J, with 10 bases in the middle. In DNA form, the CDR3 reads TGTGCCAGCAGCTGGGACAAAAGCTATGGCTACACCTTC. It translates to CASSWDKSYGYTF. The variable domain in full, completed from reference TRBV5-6 and TRBJ1-2, reads DAGVTQSPTHLIKTRGQQVTLRCSPKSGHDTVSWYQQALGQGPQFIFQYYEEEERQRGNFPDRFSGHQFPNYSSELNVNALLLGDSALYLCASSWDKSYGYTFGSGTRLTVV.

J is TRBJ1-5 and V is TRBV29-1, with D unclear. This CDR3 region has 12 residues. V shed 4 bases and J shed 0 bases, with 4 bases lying between them. Germline-derived CDR1 and CDR2 are SQVTM and ANQGSEA. CDR3 sequence reads: CSVGNSNQPQHF. As DNA, the CDR3 is TGCAGCGTTGGAAATAGCAATCAGCCCCAGCATTTT.

V and J are TRBV4-2 and TRBJ2-3; D is undetermined. Germline CDR1 reads LGHNA; CDR2 reads YNFKEQ. The V gene lost 3 bases and the J gene lost 6 bases, with 7 bases spanning the gap. CDR3 length: 12 residues. The CDR3 coding sequence is TGTGCCAGCAGCCACATAGAGGATACGCAGTATTTT. Encoded protein: CASSHIEDTQYF.

This clone has more than one count but fewer than ten. The chain recombines TRBV9 with TRBJ2-4, with 7 bases aligning to TRBD1. Germline V lookup: CDR1 SGDLS, CDR2 YYNGEE. Trimming took 3 bases from V and 1 from J; bases not matched to a gene: 1. The CDR3 totals 14 residues. The CDR3 reads CASSAGQAKNIQYF. The CDR3 nucleotides read TGTGCCAGCAGCGCGGGACAGGCCAAAAACATTCAGTACTTC.

The chain uses TRBV28 and TRBJ2-3, with D tentatively TRBD1 (6 bases). The V end lost 3 bases, the J end lost 0 bases, and 10 bases lay between the germline ends. Germline V gives CDR1 MDHEN, CDR2 SYDVKM. This CDR3 region has 15 residues. CDR3 amino acids: CASSLGATSTDTQYF. The CDR3 coding sequence is TGTGCCAGCAGTTTGGGGGCTACTAGCACAGATACGCAGTATTTT.

The rearrangement links TRBV6-5 to TRBJ2-1; tentatively, D is TRBD2 (5 bases). V shed 1 base and J shed 8 bases, with 18 bases lying between them. This CDR3 contains 16 residues. The germline gives CDR1 MNHEY, CDR2 SVGAGI. This CDR3 is CASSYYVGLHPDEQFF. The CDR3 region has the DNA TGTGCCAGCAGTTACTATGTCGGACTTCATCCCGATGAGCAGTTCTTC.

J is TRBJ2-7 and V is TRBV7-2, with TRBD1 identical over 10 bases. Germline V gene sequence: CDR1 SGHTA, CDR2 FQGNSA. CDR3 length equals 15 residues. V shed 4 bases and J 4 bases; nucleotides not matched to a gene: 7. CDR3: CASSYGPDRGYEQYF. The CDR3 DNA follows: TGTGCCAGCAGCTACGGCCCGGACAGGGGGTACGAGCAGTACTTC.

This CDR3 reads CASSQDPTGLAGVVGGADTQYF. DNA for the CDR3: TGCGCCAGCAGCCAAGATCCTACGGGACTAGCGGGAGTGGTGGGAGGCGCAGATACGCAGTATTTT. The rearrangement uses TRBV4-3 and TRBJ2-3; 14 bases agree with TRBD2. Germline lookup yields CDR1 LGHNA and CDR2 YSLEER. The length of the CDR3 is 22 residues. J gave up 4 bases and V 0 bases, and 18 bases lay outside the gene matches.